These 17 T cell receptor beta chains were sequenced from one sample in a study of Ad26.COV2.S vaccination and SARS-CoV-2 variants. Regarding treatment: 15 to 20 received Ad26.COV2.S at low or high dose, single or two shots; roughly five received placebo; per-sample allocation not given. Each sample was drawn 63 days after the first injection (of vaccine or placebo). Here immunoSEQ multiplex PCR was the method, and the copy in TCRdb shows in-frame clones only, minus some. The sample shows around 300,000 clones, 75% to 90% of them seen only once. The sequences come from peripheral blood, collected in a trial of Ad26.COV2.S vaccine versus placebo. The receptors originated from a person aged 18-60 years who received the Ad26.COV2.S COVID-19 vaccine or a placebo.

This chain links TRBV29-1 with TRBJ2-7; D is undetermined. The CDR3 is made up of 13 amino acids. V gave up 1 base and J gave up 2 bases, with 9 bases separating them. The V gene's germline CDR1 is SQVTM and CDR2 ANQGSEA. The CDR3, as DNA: TGCAGCGTTGAAGTAGGCGCAGCCTACGAGCAGTACTTC. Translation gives CSVEVGAAYEQYF.

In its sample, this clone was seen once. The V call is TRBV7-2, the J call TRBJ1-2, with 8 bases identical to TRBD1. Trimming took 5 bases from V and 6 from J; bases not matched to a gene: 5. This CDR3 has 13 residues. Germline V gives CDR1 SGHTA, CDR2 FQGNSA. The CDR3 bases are TGTGCCAGCAGCCCCCGGACAGGGAATGGCTACACCTTC. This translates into CASSPRTGNGYTF.

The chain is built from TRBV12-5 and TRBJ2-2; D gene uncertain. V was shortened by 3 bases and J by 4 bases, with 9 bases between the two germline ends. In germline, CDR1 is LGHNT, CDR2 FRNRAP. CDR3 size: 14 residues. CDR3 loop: CASGFSGRTGELFF. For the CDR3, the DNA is TGTGCTAGTGGTTTTTCGGGTCGCACCGGGGAGCTGTTTTTT.

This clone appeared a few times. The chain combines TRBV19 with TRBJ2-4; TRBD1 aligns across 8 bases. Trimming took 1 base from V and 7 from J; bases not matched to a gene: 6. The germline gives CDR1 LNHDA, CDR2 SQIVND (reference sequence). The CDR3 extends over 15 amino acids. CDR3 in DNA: TGTGCCAGTAGTATAGGACAGGGGTTCATGAACATTCAGTACTTC. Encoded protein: CASSIGQGFMNIQYF.

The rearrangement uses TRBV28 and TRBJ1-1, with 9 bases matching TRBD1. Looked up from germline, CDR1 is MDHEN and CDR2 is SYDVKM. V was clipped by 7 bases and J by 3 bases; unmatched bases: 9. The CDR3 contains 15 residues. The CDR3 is CASKDRGLSDTEAFF. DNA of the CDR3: TGTGCCAGCAAGGACAGGGGTTTATCAGACACTGAAGCTTTCTTT.

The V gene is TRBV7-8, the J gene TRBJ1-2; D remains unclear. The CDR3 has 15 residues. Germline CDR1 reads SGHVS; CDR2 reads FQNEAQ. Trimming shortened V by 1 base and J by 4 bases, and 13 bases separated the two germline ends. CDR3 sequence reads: CASSLVPEEGYGYTF. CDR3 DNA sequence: TGTGCCAGCAGCTTAGTCCCGGAGGAAGGCTATGGCTACACCTTC.

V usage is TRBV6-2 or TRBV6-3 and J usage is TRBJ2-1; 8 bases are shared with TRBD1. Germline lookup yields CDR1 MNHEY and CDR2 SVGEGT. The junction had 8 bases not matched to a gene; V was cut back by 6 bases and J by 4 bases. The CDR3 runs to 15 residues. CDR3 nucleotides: TGTGCCAGCAGCCCGTACGGACAGGGATACAATGAGCAGTTCTTC. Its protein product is CASSPYGQGYNEQFF.

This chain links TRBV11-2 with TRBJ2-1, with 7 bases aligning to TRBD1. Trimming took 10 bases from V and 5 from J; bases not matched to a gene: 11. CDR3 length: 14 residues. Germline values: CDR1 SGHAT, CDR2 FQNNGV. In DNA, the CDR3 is TGTGCCACCCTCGTGGACAGGAGGAACAATGAGCAGTTCTTC. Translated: CATLVDRRNNEQFF. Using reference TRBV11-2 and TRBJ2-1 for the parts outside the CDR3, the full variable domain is EAGVAQSPRYKIIEKRQSVAFWCNPISGHATLYWYQQILGQGPKLLIQFQNNGVVDDSQLPKDRFSAERLKGVDSTLKIQPAKLEDSAVYLCATLVDRRNNEQFFGPGTRLTVL.

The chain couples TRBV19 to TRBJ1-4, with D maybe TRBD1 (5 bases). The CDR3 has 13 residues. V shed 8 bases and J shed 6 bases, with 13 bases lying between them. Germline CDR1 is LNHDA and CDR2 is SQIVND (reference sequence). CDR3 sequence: CASRPGYYEKLFF. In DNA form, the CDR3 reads TGTGCCAGTCGCCCAGGGTATTATGAAAAACTGTTTTTT.

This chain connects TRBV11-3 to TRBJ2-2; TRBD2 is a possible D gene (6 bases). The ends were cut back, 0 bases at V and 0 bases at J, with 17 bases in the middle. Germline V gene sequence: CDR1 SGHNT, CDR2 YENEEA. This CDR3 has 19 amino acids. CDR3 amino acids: CASSLEGYRGGANTGELFF. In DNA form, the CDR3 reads TGTGCCAGCAGCTTAGAGGGCTATAGGGGAGGCGCGAACACCGGGGAGCTGTTTTTT. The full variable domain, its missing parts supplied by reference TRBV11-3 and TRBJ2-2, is EAGVVQSPRYKIIEKKQPVAFWCNPISGHNTLYWYLQNLGQGPELLIRYENEEAVDDSQLPKDRFSAERLKGVDSTLKIQPAELGDSAVYLCASSLEGYRGGANTGELFFGEGSRLTVL.

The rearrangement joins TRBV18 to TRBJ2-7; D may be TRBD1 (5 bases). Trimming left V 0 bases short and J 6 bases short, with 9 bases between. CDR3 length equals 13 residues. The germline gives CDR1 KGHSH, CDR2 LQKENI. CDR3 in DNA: TGTGCCAGCTCACCACCGGGCGACAGCGAGCAGTACTTC. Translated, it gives CASSPPGDSEQYF.

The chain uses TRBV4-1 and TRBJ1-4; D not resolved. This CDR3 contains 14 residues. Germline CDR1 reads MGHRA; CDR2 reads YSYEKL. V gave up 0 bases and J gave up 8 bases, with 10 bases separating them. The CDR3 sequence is CASSQEGRREKLFF. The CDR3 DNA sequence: TGCGCCAGCAGCCAAGAGGGCAGGAGGGAAAAACTGTTTTTT.

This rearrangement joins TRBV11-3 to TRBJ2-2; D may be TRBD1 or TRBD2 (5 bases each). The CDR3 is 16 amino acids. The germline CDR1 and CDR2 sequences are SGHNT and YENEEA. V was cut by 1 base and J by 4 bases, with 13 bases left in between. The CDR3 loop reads CASSLGVAGTTGELFF. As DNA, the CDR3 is TGTGCCAGCAGCTTAGGGGTGGCAGGGACCACCGGGGAGCTGTTTTTT.

CDR3: CASSDPRGTGASDTQYF. The CDR3 DNA sequence: TGCGCCAGCAGCGATCCGAGAGGGACAGGGGCCTCTGATACGCAGTATTTT. The genes are TRBV10-1 and TRBJ2-3; 10 nucleotides match TRBD1. CDR3 size: 17 residues. The germline CDR1 and CDR2 sequences are WNHNN and SYGVQD (reference sequence). V lost 6 bases to trimming and J lost 6 bases; unmatched junction nucleotides: 15.

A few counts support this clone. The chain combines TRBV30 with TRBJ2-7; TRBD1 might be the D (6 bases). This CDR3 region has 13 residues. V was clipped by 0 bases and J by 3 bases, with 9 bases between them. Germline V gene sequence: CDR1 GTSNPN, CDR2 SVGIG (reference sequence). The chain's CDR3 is CAWSVGASYEQYF. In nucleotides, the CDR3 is TGTGCCTGGAGTGTGGGGGCGAGCTACGAGCAGTACTTC.

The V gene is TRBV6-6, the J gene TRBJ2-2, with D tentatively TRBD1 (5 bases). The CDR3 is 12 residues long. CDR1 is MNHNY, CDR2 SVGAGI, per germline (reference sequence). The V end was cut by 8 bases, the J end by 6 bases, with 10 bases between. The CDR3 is CASGRVSGELFF. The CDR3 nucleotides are TGTGCCAGCGGCAGGGTATCCGGGGAGCTGTTTTTT.

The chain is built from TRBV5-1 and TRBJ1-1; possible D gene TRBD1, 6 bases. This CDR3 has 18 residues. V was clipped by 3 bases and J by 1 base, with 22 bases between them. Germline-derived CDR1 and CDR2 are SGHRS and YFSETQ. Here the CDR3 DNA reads TGCGCCAGCAGCTCCCGGGGGGCAGTAAGATCTTGGAACACTGAAGCTTTCTTT. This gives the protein CASSSRGAVRSWNTEAFF. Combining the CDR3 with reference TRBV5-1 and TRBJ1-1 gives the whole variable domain KAGVTQTPRYLIKTRGQQVTLSCSPISGHRSVSWYQQTPGQGLQFLFEYFSETQRNKGNFPGRFSGRQFSNSRSEMNVSTLELGDSALYLCASSSRGAVRSWNTEAFFGQGTRLTVV.